This T cell receptor (beta chain) was profiled in a study of cytomegalovirus exposure and HLA in healthy donors. The study, taken as a whole, reports: V- and J-gene trimming of TCR beta was linked (in a later analysis) to a missense DCLRE1C variant. Associated with cytomegalovirus, according to the listing, were 150 to 200 TCR beta chains.

The study ran its PCR with 60 Vbeta and 13 Jbeta primers. Original handling: Later work found tens of millions of unique TCR beta chains, with approximately 12 million shared. The method was immunoSEQ multiplex PCR; TCRdb's version includes in-frame clones alone and lacks a portion of them. Clonal size and the V and J genes are those of that table, whereas D and trimming came from the DNA. The table shows 200,000 or so clones, with around 83% occurring only once. A remark on this clone: Its antigen is unknown.

Healthy donors of bone marrow made up the group. The clonotype was recovered from a woman under 30 in good health and CMV-seronegative. The specimen was PBMCs.

Here the CDR3 DNA reads TGCGCCAGCAGCTTGGCCGAAGGGGCTACGACTGAAGCTTTCTTT. Residues: CASSLAEGATTEAFF. The rearrangement links TRBV5-1 to TRBJ1-1, with D perhaps matching TRBD1 (5 bases). Per the germline V gene, CDR1 is SGHRS and CDR2 is YFSETQ. This CDR3 contains 15 residues. V lost 0 bases to trimming and J lost 5 bases, with 14 bases between them.